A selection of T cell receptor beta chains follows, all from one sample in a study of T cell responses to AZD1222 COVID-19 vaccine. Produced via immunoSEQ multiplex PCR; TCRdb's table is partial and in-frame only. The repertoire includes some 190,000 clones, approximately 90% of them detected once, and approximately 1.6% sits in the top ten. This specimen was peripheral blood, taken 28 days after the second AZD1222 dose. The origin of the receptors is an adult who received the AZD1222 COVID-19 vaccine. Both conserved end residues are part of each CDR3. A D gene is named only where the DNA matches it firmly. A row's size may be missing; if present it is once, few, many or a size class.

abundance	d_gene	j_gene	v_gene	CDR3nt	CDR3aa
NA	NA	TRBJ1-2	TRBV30	TGTGCCTGGGCAAAAAACTATGGCTACACCTTC	CAWAKNYGYTF
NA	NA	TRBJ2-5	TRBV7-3	TGTGCCAGCAGCTTAACGAGTGATCAAGAGACCCAGTACTTC	CASSLTSDQETQYF
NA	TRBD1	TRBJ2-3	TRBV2	TGTGCCAGCAGTAGGGACAGGGGGCTTAGCACAGATACGCAGTATTTT	CASSRDRGLSTDTQYF
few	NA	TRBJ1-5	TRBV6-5	TGTGCCAGCAGAGGCGGGACGGGAAATCAGCCCCAGCATTTT	CASRGGTGNQPQHF
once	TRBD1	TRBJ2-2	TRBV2	TGTGCCAGCAGACGACAGGCCCAGGGGGCCGGGGAGCTGTTTTTT	CASRRQAQGAGELFF
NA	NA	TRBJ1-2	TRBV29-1	TGCAGCGTTGGGGCGGGGATCAGGGCCTATGGCTACACCTTC	CSVGAGIRAYGYTF
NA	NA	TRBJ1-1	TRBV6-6	TGTGCCAGCATCTCCAGGGGAACCACTGAAGCTTTCTTT	CASISRGTTEAFF
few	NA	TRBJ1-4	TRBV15	TGTGCCACCAGCAGAGATCCAGGGTACGGTAATGAAAAACTGTTTTTT	CATSRDPGYGNEKLFF
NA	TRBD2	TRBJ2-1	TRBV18	TGTGCCAGCTCACCACCTCTAGCGGGAGCCCCCCATGAGCAGTTCTTC	CASSPPLAGAPHEQFF
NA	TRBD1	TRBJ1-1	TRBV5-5	TGTGCCAGCAGCTTGGGGCCTACAGGGGGCGGAACTGAAGCTTTCTTT	CASSLGPTGGGTEAFF
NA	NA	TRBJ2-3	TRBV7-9	TGTGCCAGCAGCCCACCACCAGATACGCAGTATTTT	CASSPPPDTQYF
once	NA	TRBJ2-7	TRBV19	TGTGCCAGTAGTACGACCGGGACACCTGGGGAGCAGTACTTC	CASSTTGTPGEQYF
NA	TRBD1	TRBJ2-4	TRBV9	TGTGCCAGCAGCGTAGCCGGAGACAGGGGAGCCAAAAACATTCAGTACTTC	CASSVAGDRGAKNIQYF
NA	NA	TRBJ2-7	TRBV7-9	TGTGCCAGCAGCCCAATCGGGGGAGAGCAGTACTTC	CASSPIGGEQYF